This is a list of T cell receptor beta chains from one sample in a study of shared clonotypes between healthy human individuals. Data came from immunoSEQ multiplex PCR; TCRdb stores just in-frame clones and leaves some out. Seen here are millions of clones, approximately 94% observed once, and the top ten hold approximately 1.2%. Sequenced material: naive CD8+ T cells sorted from blood. Receptors were obtained from a man between 18 and 29 years old in good health. Each CDR3 is given with its conserved first and last residue. Each record gives: clone size, D gene, J gene, V gene, CDR3 DNA, CDR3 protein. The D gene is left open where the match is weak. Part of the rows lack a size; the others show once, few, many or a class for expanded clones.

>.|.|TRBJ2-7|TRBV12-2
TGTGCAAGTCGCTTAGCGCTTTCGGAGGACAAGGTGGGCCCCTACGAGCAGTACTTC
CASRLALSEDKVGPYEQYF
>.|.|TRBJ2-7|TRBV7-2
TGTGCCAGCAGCCCAGAGGGGGGATGGGTGCAGTACTTC
CASSPEGGWVQYF
>.|TRBD1|TRBJ1-1|TRBV5-1
TGCGCCAGCAGCGACGGGACAGGGAACACTGAAGCTTTCTTT
CASSDGTGNTEAFF
>.|.|TRBJ2-2|TRBV19
TGTGCCAGTAGTATATTTGAGGGTACCGGGGAGCTGTTTTTT
CASSIFEGTGELFF
>.|.|TRBJ2-7|TRBV10-3
TGTGCCATCAGTGCGGCCGGGGCCGAGCAGTACTTC
CAISAAGAEQYF
>.|.|TRBJ1-1|TRBV7-9
TGTGCCAGCAGCCCCGAGGGGGGGTCCCCGGCTGAAGCTTTCTTT
CASSPEGGSPAEAFF
>.|.|TRBJ1-1|TRBV5-6
TGTGCCAGCAGCTTTGCCAGCAAGAACACTGAAGCTTTCTTT
CASSFASKNTEAFF
>.|.|TRBJ1-1|TRBV6-4
TGTGCCAGCAGCGACCAGATGAACACTGAAGCTTTCTTT
CASSDQMNTEAFF
>.|.|TRBJ2-1|TRBV7-6
TGTGCCAGCAGCTTTACGGTAGGCTCCTACAATGAGCAGTTCTTC
CASSFTVGSYNEQFF
>.|TRBD1|TRBJ2-7|TRBV28
TGTGCCAGCAGCCCGAGACAGGGTATGAACGAGCAGTACTTC
CASSPRQGMNEQYF
>.|.|TRBJ2-3|TRBV6-5
TGTGCCAGCAGTTACTCCGAATGGTGGACAGATACGCAGTATTTT
CASSYSEWWTDTQYF
>.|TRBD1|TRBJ1-2|TRBV7-9
TGTGCCAGCAGCTTGCCAGGGGGCGAAGGCTATGGCTACACCTTC
CASSLPGGEGYGYTF
>.|TRBD1|TRBJ2-3|TRBV25-1
TGTGCCAGCGCGGGACAGGGGGCCGCAGATACGCAGTATTTT
CASAGQGAADTQYF
>.|.|TRBJ2-5|TRBV19
TGTGCCAGTAGTATCGACCCCCAAGAGACCCAGTACTTC
CASSIDPQETQYF
>.|TRBD1|TRBJ2-7|TRBV27
TGTGCCAGCACCCCCATCCACGGACAGGGCCCGGGCGAGCAGTACTTC
CASTPIHGQGPGEQYF
>.|.|TRBJ2-1|TRBV25-1
TGTGCCAGCAGTTTATGGGGGCATGAGCAGTTCTTC
CASSLWGHEQFF
>few|.|TRBJ1-2|TRBV28
TGTGCCAGCAGCCCAGCTGAACTCTATGGCTACACCTTC
CASSPAELYGYTF
>.|.|TRBJ2-7|TRBV27
TGTGCCAGCGGCCCGGGCAGCTCCTACGAGCAGTACTTC
CASGPGSSYEQYF
>.|.|TRBJ1-1|TRBV29-1
TGCAGCGTTTCACTTCGGCCGGTCACGAACACTGAAGCTTTCTTT
CSVSLRPVTNTEAFF
>.|TRBD1|TRBJ1-2|TRBV6-5
TGTGCCAGCAGCCCTGGACAGGGGCGGGATGGCTACACCTTC
CASSPGQGRDGYTF
>once|.|TRBJ2-1|TRBV4-1
TGCGCCAGCAGCCAAGCATTGCTGCAGGCGTCCTACAATGAGCAGTTCTTC
CASSQALLQASYNEQFF
>once|TRBD1|TRBJ2-7|TRBV9
TGTGCCAGCAGCGTAGGGACAGGGGGTCAGTACGAGCAGTACTTC
CASSVGTGGQYEQYF
>.|.|TRBJ2-7|TRBV27
TGTGCCAGCAGTTTATACCCCAGTGGGGCCTACGAGCAGTACTTC
CASSLYPSGAYEQYF
>.|TRBD2|TRBJ2-3|TRBV29-1
TGCAGCGTCCGGAGCCGCGGGGGGGCCGAGCTCGCAGATACGCAGTATTTT
CSVRSRGGAELADTQYF
>.|TRBD2|TRBJ2-7|TRBV6-5
TGTGCCAGCAGTTTTAGCGGGATATCCTACGAGCAGTACTTC
CASSFSGISYEQYF
>.|.|TRBJ2-2|TRBV29-1
TGCAGCGTTCTGGGCAGGAACACCGGGGAGCTGTTTTTT
CSVLGRNTGELFF
>.|.|TRBJ2-7|TRBV6-1
TGTGCCATCGACGAGGGGTTGGCCTACGAGCAGTACTTC
CAIDEGLAYEQYF
>.|.|TRBJ2-5|TRBV7-6
TGTGCCAGCAGCACGTGGGGAGAGACCCAGTACTTC
CASSTWGETQYF
>.|TRBD2|TRBJ2-7|TRBV2
TGTGCCAGCAGCGGGCAAGCGGGGGGCAGCGACGAGCAGTACTTC
CASSGQAGGSDEQYF
>.|.|TRBJ2-2|TRBV12-5
TGTGCTAGTGGTTTGAACGTAATGAACACCGGGGAGCTGTTTTTT
CASGLNVMNTGELFF
>.|.|TRBJ2-1|TRBV7-2
TGTGCCAGCAGCTTAGTAGGGTTGGCCGATGAGCAGTTCTTC
CASSLVGLADEQFF
>few|.|TRBJ2-2|TRBV19
TGTGCCAGTAGTATAGTAGGTAGCGGCACCGGGGAGCTGTTTTTT
CASSIVGSGTGELFF
>.|.|TRBJ1-3|TRBV6-5
TGTGCCAGCAGTTACTCGGAAGGGGACACCATATATTTT
CASSYSEGDTIYF
>.|.|TRBJ2-3|TRBV7-9
TGTGCCAGCAGCTTACCCCTTCCGGTAGCGGATCGACACACAGATACGCAGTATTTT
CASSLPLPVADRHTDTQYF
>.|TRBD2|TRBJ2-5|TRBV11-2
TGTGCCAGCAGCCGGGAGAACCGGGAGGGAGAGACCCAGTACTTC
CASSRENREGETQYF